This TCR beta chain was sequenced during a study of blood T cells in healthy people across ages. The germline V gene has CDR1 SQVTM and CDR2 ANQGSEA. This CDR3 contains 14 residues. For the second PCR, which ran for about 7 to 11 cycles, a sample-barcoded 5' primer and a J-beta primer mix were used. In TCRdb, the 5' RACE reads were re-called with MiXCR into one record per CDR3 protein. The sample has hundreds of thousands of distinct CDR3 sequences; approximately 60% are singletons. The chain combines TRBV29-1 with TRBJ2-4, with TRBD1 as a possible D gene (6 bases). The DNA end favors TRBJ2-5, so the J call may be wrong. The TCR comes from a man aged 40-49 years in good health. Sequenced: blood. CDR3 sequence: CSVSPRGREETQYF. The CDR3 region has the DNA TGCAGCGTATCCCCCAGGGGAAGAGAAGAGACCCAGTACTTC.